This T cell receptor (beta chain) stems from a study of T-cell memory formation after mild COVID-19. Overall study results and limits: Memory from before infection featured some responding clones, which suggests cross-reactive memory joined.

TCRdb re-analysed the 5' RACE reads in MiXCR, keeping a single row per CDR3 protein. In the table there are some 120,000 distinct CDR3 sequences, approximately 15% of which are singletons. Deletions cut 0 bases from V and 2 bases from J, with 8 bases between. The CDR3 is 14 amino acids. Per the germline V gene, CDR1 is MNHEY and CDR2 is SVGAGI. In regard to this clonotype: Its antigen remains unidentified.

The rearrangement joins TRBV6-5 to TRBJ2-7; unclear D gene. Sequencing input: PBMCs or a T cell subset sorted from them (not recorded which). The clonotype originates from a man aged 18 to 35 who had mild COVID-19 (a few samples of this study predate the infection). Cell type and time point are not known. DNA for the CDR3: TGTGCCAGCAGTTACTCATCACAGACCTACGAGCAGTACGTC. It is translated as CASSYSSQTYEQYV.